These T cell receptor beta chains were read from a single sample in a study of CD8+ T cells in alopecia areata. Clones were sequenced by immunoSEQ multiplex PCR, and TCRdb holds only the in-frame ones, with some missing. The top ten clones hold around 5% of a sample with roughly 150,000 clones, around 57% of them seen once. The specimen was CD4+ T cells sorted from blood. Source of these receptors: a human donor in good health. Each CDR3 is given without its conserved first and last residue. Each record gives: J gene, CDR3 length, V gene, CDR3 protein.

>TRBJ1-2|11|TRBV30
AWSAGLDYGYT
>TRBJ2-5|11|TRBV6-6
ASSLRARETQY
>TRBJ2-3|9|TRBV29-1
SVTFTDTQY
>TRBJ2-7|12|TRBV25-1
ASSDPGRGREQY
>TRBJ2-4|12|TRBV28
ASCPLAAKNIQY
>TRBJ2-2|12|TRBV30
ASEVNSVTGELF
>TRBJ2-3|12|TRBV4-1
ASSQVVRTDTQY
>TRBJ1-2|12|TRBV9
ASSASTGVYGYT
>TRBJ1-5|12|TRBV27
ASSPQGGGQPQH
>TRBJ2-5|9|TRBV19
AVWREETQY
>TRBJ2-2|11|TRBV10-3
AAGTSGSGELF
>TRBJ2-3|10|TRBV28
ASKGLTDTQY
>TRBJ2-3|12|TRBV28
ASSSLPPADTQY
>TRBJ1-5|11|TRBV7-9
ASSSSKDQPQH
>TRBJ2-5|8|TRBV23-1
ASSLTGQY
>TRBJ2-3|11|TRBV29-1
SVTSDNTDTQY
>TRBJ1-5|12|TRBV18
ASSLTGSYQPQH
>TRBJ1-2|12|TRBV5-6
ASSRGRGTSGYT
>TRBJ1-4|12|TRBV5-4
ASSPGQGREKLF
>TRBJ2-1|14|TRBV5-4
ASSMLAGGPENEQF
>TRBJ2-5|11|TRBV5-1
ASSAQGGETQY
>TRBJ2-1|13|TRBV28
ASSPGWRSYNEQF
>TRBJ1-2|10|TRBV15
ATSRVGFGYT
>TRBJ2-5|15|TRBV27
ASKGGLAGSYQETQY
>TRBJ2-7|10|TRBV2
ASSERPEKQY
>TRBJ2-5|13|TRBV10-1
ASSEGQGAQETQY
>TRBJ2-3|12|TRBV11-2
ASSPIGSGRQQY
>TRBJ2-7|11|TRBV29-1
SVRGQGAYEQY
>TRBJ1-2|12|TRBV5-6
ASSLVGEIYGYT
>TRBJ1-4|13|TRBV15
ATSREVATNEKLF
>TRBJ2-5|12|TRBV29-1
SVITGLAGETQY
>TRBJ1-4|13|TRBV7-2
ASSASGEPNEKLF
>TRBJ2-7|9|TRBV2
ASSRYDEQY
>TRBJ1-1|12|TRBV18
ASSPLRENTEAF
>TRBJ2-5|14|TRBV7-9
ASSNLAGGDQETQY
>TRBJ1-1|12|TRBV5-4
ASSLLTGDTEAF
>TRBJ1-1|11|TRBV11-2
ASRRGQNTEAF
>TRBJ2-7|12|TRBV29-1
SARRGSGSYEQY
>TRBJ2-1|12|TRBV29-1
SVMPGQGMAEQF
>TRBJ2-5|11|TRBV11-2
ASSFGYQETQY
>TRBJ1-1|9|TRBV20-1
SATGIGEAF
>TRBJ1-2|12|TRBV5-6
ASSLALGADGYT
>TRBJ2-5|9|TRBV29-1
SVEGGETQY
>TRBJ2-6|11|TRBV7-9
ASSSSLSNVLT
>TRBJ1-2|11|TRBV7-2
ASSLDRVYGYT
>TRBJ1-2|10|TRBV30
AWIRNGDGYT
>TRBJ2-3|10|TRBV29-1
SVSQDSDTQY
>TRBJ2-3|13|TRBV28
ASSSSGLPTDTQY
>TRBJ2-1|14|TRBV5-4
ASSSQAGTSYNEQF
>TRBJ2-3|13|TRBV27
ASSHTGEDTDTQY
>TRBJ2-1|13|TRBV29-1
TIKRRSSSYNEQF
>TRBJ2-7|13|TRBV9
ASSPRTEGRGEQY
>TRBJ1-2|12|TRBV9
ASSPQDTNYGYT
>TRBJ1-2|12|TRBV6-1
ASSEAFAGYGYT
>TRBJ1-5|11|TRBV5-6
ASSLDGNQPQH
>TRBJ1-3|12|TRBV5-1
ASSREISGNTIY
>TRBJ1-2|11|TRBV5-1
ASSQLRNYGYT
>TRBJ2-5|15|TRBV27
ASGGPSGRALQETQY
>TRBJ2-7|12|TRBV5-1
ASSLGQPGYEQY
>TRBJ2-2|11|TRBV30
ASQGWNTGELF